This entry features one TCR beta chain sequence. Some clones are missing from TCRdb's copy, which holds only in-frame ones; the method was immunoSEQ multiplex PCR. The table shows 50,000 to 75,000 clones, with less than 75% occurring only once. The data are from a study of blood T cell repertoires in COVID-19. CDR1 and CDR2 from the germline V gene are SGHDT and YYEEEE. The V segment lost 5 bases and the J segment 10 bases; nucleotides outside the gene matches: 15. The CDR3 spans 16 residues. This clonotype was obtained from a woman aged 45-65 years with active or convalescent COVID-19. Sample: peripheral blood. The chain uses TRBV5-6 and TRBJ1-6; 7 nucleotides match TRBD1. The CDR3: CASRIQGIAGGSPLHF. For the CDR3, the DNA is TGTGCCAGCAGGATACAGGGGATCGCGGGAGGATCACCCCTCCACTTT.